This is a list of T cell receptor beta chains from one sample in a study of blood T cell repertoires in COVID-19. Produced via immunoSEQ multiplex PCR; TCRdb's table is partial and in-frame only. The table lists 90,000 or so clones, 75% to 90% of them singletons. The material sequenced was peripheral blood. The receptors here all came from a man in his 60s with acute or convalescent COVID-19. The CDR3 runs from the conserved cysteine through the conserved F or W. Each record gives: D gene, clone size, V gene, J gene, CDR3 protein, CDR3 DNA. A D gene is named only where the DNA matches it firmly. Only part of the rows carry a size: once, few, many, or a class if the clone is expanded.

-	-	TRBV5-6	TRBJ2-1	CASSLWQYNEQFF	TGTGCCAGCAGCTTGTGGCAGTACAATGAGCAGTTCTTC
-	many	TRBV3-1/TRBV3-2	TRBJ1-6	CASSQGGDWNSPLHF	TGTGCCAGCAGCCAAGGAGGGGACTGGAATTCACCCCTCCACTTT
-	-	TRBV14	TRBJ1-2	CASSQGSGNYGYTF	TGTGCCAGCAGCCAAGGCTCGGGGAACTATGGCTACACCTTC
-	-	TRBV5-1	TRBJ1-3	CASSLEGDGGNTIYF	TGCGCCAGCAGCTTGGAAGGGGATGGTGGAAACACCATATATTTT
TRBD1	-	TRBV6-6	TRBJ1-1	CASSRRGQDTEAFF	TGTGCCAGCAGCCGCAGGGGGCAGGACACTGAAGCTTTCTTT
-	-	TRBV19	TRBJ2-2	CASTYLGGELFF	TGTGCCAGTACTTATCTCGGCGGGGAGCTGTTTTTT
TRBD2	-	TRBV9	TRBJ2-5	CASSVGLALQETQYF	TGTGCCAGCAGCGTTGGACTAGCGCTACAAGAGACCCAGTACTTC
-	-	TRBV4-1	TRBJ2-1	CASSQEGVPVNEQFF	TGCGCCAGCAGCCAAGAAGGAGTCCCAGTGAATGAGCAGTTCTTC
-	-	TRBV6-6	TRBJ2-5	CASSSVDLQETQYF	TGTGCCAGCAGTTCCGTGGACTTACAAGAGACCCAGTACTTC
-	-	TRBV4-1	TRBJ1-6	CASSQGGEWSPLHF	TGCGCCAGCAGCCAGGGAGGCGAGTGGTCACCCCTCCACTTT
TRBD2	-	TRBV10-2	TRBJ2-5	CASSGSLAGETQYF	TGCGCCAGCAGTGGCTCACTAGCGGGGGAGACCCAGTACTTC
TRBD2	once	TRBV11-3	TRBJ2-1	CASSQHTGLAGGSEQFF	TGTGCCAGCAGCCAACACACAGGGCTAGCGGGGGGAAGTGAGCAGTTCTTC
-	-	TRBV30	TRBJ1-1	CVSRGGNTEAFF	TGTGTCTCTCGGGGGGGGAACACTGAAGCTTTCTTT
-	-	TRBV3-1/TRBV3-2	TRBJ2-3	CASSQRVRGGSTDTQYF	TGTGCCAGCAGCCAAAGGGTGAGGGGGGGTAGCACAGATACGCAGTATTTT
TRBD1	-	TRBV6-1	TRBJ2-3	CASSETGGLDTQYF	TGTGCCAGCAGTGAGACAGGGGGATTAGATACGCAGTATTTT
-	-	TRBV20-1	TRBJ2-5	CSGARETQYF	TGCAGTGGTGCCCGGGAGACCCAGTACTTC
TRBD1	-	TRBV19	TRBJ2-2	CASSRTGGTGELFF	TGTGCCAGTAGTAGGACAGGAGGAACCGGGGAGCTGTTTTTT
TRBD1	-	TRBV30	TRBJ2-5	CAWSSGQQETQYF	TGTGCCTGGAGTTCGGGACAGCAAGAGACCCAGTACTTC
TRBD1	-	TRBV7-9	TRBJ1-6	CASSLQGGQHNSPLHF	TGTGCCAGCAGCTTACAAGGGGGACAGCATAATTCACCCCTCCACTTT
TRBD1	few	TRBV5-4	TRBJ1-2	CASTSGGHYGYTF	TGTGCCAGCACCTCAGGGGGGCACTATGGCTACACCTTC
TRBD1	-	TRBV6-1	TRBJ1-2	CASSEGTGVYYGYTF	TGTGCCAGCAGTGAAGGGACAGGGGTTTACTATGGCTACACCTTC
TRBD2	-	TRBV12-3/TRBV12-4	TRBJ2-3	CASRGVADTQYF	TGTGCCAGCCGGGGGGTGGCAGATACGCAGTATTTT
-	-	TRBV5-4	TRBJ2-5	CASSGGTDFQETQYF	TGTGCCAGCAGCGGGGGGACAGACTTCCAAGAGACCCAGTACTTC
-	-	TRBV21-1	TRBJ2-3	CASSKGPTDTQYF	TGTGCCAGCAGCAAAGGGCCCACAGATACGCAGTATTTT
-	-	TRBV6-5	TRBJ1-2	CASSYVQTFGYTF	TGTGCCAGCAGTTACGTTCAGACATTTGGCTACACCTTC
TRBD1	few	TRBV2	TRBJ1-5	CASRTDRRNQPQHF	TGTGCCAGCAGGACGGACAGGAGAAATCAGCCCCAGCATTTT
TRBD1	once	TRBV5-5	TRBJ2-7	CASSGTGTAYYEQYF	TGTGCCAGCAGCGGAACCGGGACAGCCTACTACGAGCAGTACTTC
-	-	TRBV30	TRBJ1-1	CAGVGVEAFF	TGTGCCGGAGTAGGAGTGGAAGCTTTCTTT
-	-	TRBV5-1	TRBJ1-3	CASNPDSLRNTIYF	TGCGCCAGCAACCCGGACAGTCTTAGAAACACCATATATTTT
TRBD1	once	TRBV7-8	TRBJ1-1	CASSPRLDRGTEAFF	TGTGCCAGCAGCCCAAGACTAGACAGGGGAACTGAAGCTTTCTTT
TRBD2	-	TRBV4-3	TRBJ2-7	CASSQDGAGAYEQYF	TGCGCCAGCAGCCAAGATGGAGCGGGGGCATACGAGCAGTACTTC
TRBD2	-	TRBV29-1	TRBJ2-5	CSVDLPGGPEETQYF	TGCAGCGTTGATCTACCGGGAGGGCCGGAAGAGACCCAGTACTTC
-	-	TRBV6-1	TRBJ1-5	CASSEARGSGYSNQPQHF	TGTGCCAGCAGTGAAGCGCGGGGGTCCGGCTATAGCAATCAGCCCCAGCATTTT
TRBD2	-	TRBV11-1	TRBJ2-5	CASSPGGFETQYF	TGTGCCAGCAGCCCGGGAGGTTTCGAGACCCAGTACTTC
-	-	TRBV6-5	TRBJ2-7	CASSYSWRNPSYEQYF	TGTGCCAGCAGTTACTCGTGGAGGAATCCCTCCTACGAGCAGTACTTC
TRBD2	-	TRBV6-4	TRBJ2-2	CASSVGGRGTGELFF	TGTGCCAGCAGTGTTGGCGGGAGAGGGACCGGGGAGCTGTTTTTT
TRBD1	few	TRBV6-5	TRBJ1-5	CASRAGTGVSQPQHF	TGTGCCAGCAGAGCCGGGACAGGGGTTAGTCAGCCCCAGCATTTT
TRBD1	-	TRBV6-5	TRBJ2-3	CASNRDRFPDTQYF	TGTGCCAGCAACCGGGACAGGTTTCCAGATACGCAGTATTTT
TRBD2	-	TRBV4-2	TRBJ2-2	CASSQDPGRIAGELFF	TGTGCCAGCAGCCAAGACCCCGGGAGGATTGCCGGGGAGCTGTTTTTT
-	-	TRBV6-6	TRBJ2-1	CASSLGVGPPNEQFF	TGTGCCAGCAGCCTCGGGGTTGGACCCCCGAATGAGCAGTTCTTC
TRBD2	-	TRBV6-5	TRBJ2-2	CASSWVAGINTGELFF	TGTGCCAGCAGTTGGGTAGCGGGGATAAACACCGGGGAGCTGTTTTTT